The 15 T cell receptor beta chains below were found in one sample sequenced in a study of shared clonotypes between healthy human individuals. Libraries were prepared by immunoSEQ multiplex PCR; TCRdb keeps only in-frame clonotypes and omits some of them. Of 1.6 million or so clones in the sample, around 98.5% were seen once. Sequencing was done on a sample of naive CD4+ T cells sorted from blood. Subset here: CD45RA+ positively selected. These TCRs come from a young man in good health.

The chain employs TRBV7-2 and TRBJ2-3; D is possibly TRBD1 or TRBD2 (5 bases each). The CDR3 is made up of 12 amino acids. Per the germline V gene, CDR1 is SGHTA and CDR2 is FQGNSA. Trimming removed 4 bases at V and 4 bases at J, with 6 bases between. CDR3 sequence reads: CASSWDPDTQYF. CDR3 DNA sequence: TGTGCCAGCAGCTGGGACCCAGATACGCAGTATTTT.

This chain links TRBV27 with TRBJ2-7, with 7 bases identical to TRBD1. The CDR3 sequence is 13 residues long. Germline CDR1 and CDR2: MNHEY and SMNVEV (reference sequence). V lost 6 bases to trimming and J lost 1 base; unmatched junction nucleotides: 3. CDR3 sequence reads: CASSQQGSYEQYF. The CDR3 DNA sequence: TGTGCCAGCAGCCAACAGGGGTCCTACGAGCAGTACTTC.

DNA for the CDR3: TGTGCCAGCAGGGGGACAGGGGCTATCACAGATACGCAGTATTTT. It is translated as CASRGTGAITDTQYF. The V call is TRBV9, the J call TRBJ2-3; 10 bases fit TRBD1. The CDR3 sequence is 15 residues long. Per the germline V gene, CDR1 is SGDLS and CDR2 is YYNGEE. After removal of 5 bases from V and 2 bases from J, the junction contained 5 bases not matched to a gene.

The J gene is TRBJ2-5, the V gene TRBV18; D call uncertain. Germline V gives CDR1 KGHSH, CDR2 LQKENI. This CDR3 is built from 12 residues. Between the trimmed V and J ends, which lost 4 bases and 5 bases, there was a span of 8 bases. The chain's CDR3 is CASSLNRETQYF. The CDR3 DNA is TGTGCCAGCTCACTTAATCGTGAGACCCAGTACTTC.

The chain carries TRBV19 and TRBJ2-1, with 9 bases that match TRBD2. Germline assignment: CDR1 LNHDA and CDR2 SQIVND (reference sequence). This CDR3 contains 16 residues. V lost 1 base and J lost 2; bases outside the gene matches: 3. The CDR3 nucleotides are TGTGCCAGTAGTATAGGCGAGCGGGGGGCCTACAATGAGCAGTTCTTC. Its translation: CASSIGERGAYNEQFF.

The rearrangement uses TRBV6-6 and TRBJ1-3; 7 nucleotides match TRBD1. Trimming at V came to 7 bases and at J to 6 bases, leaving 9 bases not matched to a gene. The germline gives CDR1 MNHNY, CDR2 SVGAGI (reference sequence). This CDR3 is built from 14 residues. The CDR3 here is CASTPTGWENTIYF. DNA of the CDR3: TGTGCCAGCACCCCGACAGGGTGGGAAAACACCATATATTTT.

V and J are TRBV18 and TRBJ2-5, with 8 nucleotides matching TRBD2. In germline, CDR1 is KGHSH, CDR2 LQKENI. V lost 5 bases, J lost 2 bases, and 7 bases stayed unmatched. This CDR3 comprises 15 residues. CDR3 nucleotides: TGTGCCAGCTCAGCCTCCGGGACTAGACAAGAGACCCAGTACTTC. Translated: CASSASGTRQETQYF.

V is TRBV4-1 and J is TRBJ2-2; 12 bases map to TRBD2. The CDR3 runs 20 residues. V shed 3 bases and J 5 bases; nucleotides not matched to a gene: 16. Looked up from germline, CDR1 is MGHRA and CDR2 is YSYEKL. The CDR3 DNA is TGCGCCAGCAGCCACCACCGTGACAGACTAGCGGGAGTTGGTACCGGGGAGCTGTTTTTT. Translating gives CASSHHRDRLAGVGTGELFF.

The chain recombines TRBV29-1 with TRBJ2-4; perhaps TRBD1 as D (6 bases). The CDR3 loop spans 18 amino acids. V lost 0 bases and J lost 0, with 18 bases in between. Looked up from germline, CDR1 is SQVTM and CDR2 is ANQGSEA. In DNA, the CDR3 is TGCAGCGTTGAAGAAAATAGAGGGGGTCACCTAGCCAAAAACATTCAGTACTTC. It yields the protein CSVEENRGGHLAKNIQYF.

The chain has TRBV20-1 and TRBJ2-1; D is perhaps TRBD2 (6 bases). Germline lookup yields CDR1 DFQATT and CDR2 SNEGSKA (reference sequence). The length of the CDR3 is 11 residues. V was cut by 8 bases and J by 5 bases, with 10 bases left in between. Here the CDR3 reads CSRLGNNEQFF. CDR3 nucleotides: TGCAGTCGACTAGGGAACAATGAGCAGTTCTTC.

The rearrangement links TRBV19 to TRBJ2-3, with D uncertain. Germline loops: CDR1 LNHDA, CDR2 SQIVND (reference sequence). The CDR3 covers 14 residues. Trimming removed 6 bases at V and 4 bases at J, with 14 bases between. In DNA, the CDR3 is TGTGCCAGTAGCCCTGGGGATTTTCCAGATACGCAGTATTTT. Translation gives CASSPGDFPDTQYF. Combining the CDR3 with reference TRBV19 and TRBJ2-3 gives the whole variable domain DGGITQSPKYLFRKEGQNVTLSCEQNLNHDAMYWYRQDPGQGLRLIYYSQIVNDFQKGDIAEGYSVSREKKESFPLTVTSAQKNPTAFYLCASSPGDFPDTQYFGPGTRLTVL.

The chain has TRBV15 and TRBJ2-1; TRBD2 is a possible D gene (5 bases). Trimming left V 0 bases short and J 2 bases short, with 20 bases between. The CDR3 runs to 19 residues. The germline CDR1 and CDR2 sequences are LNHNV and YYDKDF (reference sequence). For the CDR3, the DNA is TGTGCCACCAGCAGAGATATGGTGCTAGGGAGACCCGCCTACAATGAGCAGTTCTTC. Encoded protein: CATSRDMVLGRPAYNEQFF.

The chain employs TRBV4-3 and TRBJ1-3; D possibly corresponds to TRBD1 (5 bases). The CDR3 runs 15 residues. Germline CDR1 LGHNA, CDR2 YSLEER. Trimming took 0 bases from V and 4 from J, leaving 10 bases between them. The CDR3 DNA follows: TGCGCCAGCAGCCAAGACCTGGGGCCGGGAAACACCATATATTTT. It encodes CASSQDLGPGNTIYF.

J is TRBJ2-7 and V is TRBV9, with TRBD2 matching 7 bases. The CDR3 extends over 15 amino acids. After removal of 0 bases from V and 4 bases from J, the junction contained 7 bases not matched to a gene. CDR1 is SGDLS and CDR2 is YYNGEE in the germline V gene. Written as DNA, the CDR3 is TGTGCCAGCAGCGTAGGGGCGGGAGCGGAGTACGAGCAGTACTTC. Translation: CASSVGAGAEYEQYF. The full variable domain, rest sourced from reference TRBV9 and TRBJ2-7, is DSGVTQTPKHLITATGQRVTLRCSPRSGDLSVYWYQQSLDQGLQFLIQYYNGEERAKGNILERFSAQQFPDLHSELNLSSLELGDSALYFCASSVGAGAEYEQYFGPGTRLTVT.

The V gene is TRBV29-1, the J gene TRBJ2-7; 7 nucleotides match TRBD2. The length of the CDR3 is 14 residues. V gave up 7 bases and J gave up 2 bases; unmatched junction bases: 11. Germline V gene lookup returns CDR1 SQVTM and CDR2 ANQGSEA. CDR3 bases: TGCAGCGCCCAAGTTGCGGGAGTTGCCTACGAGCAGTACTTC. This encodes CSAQVAGVAYEQYF.